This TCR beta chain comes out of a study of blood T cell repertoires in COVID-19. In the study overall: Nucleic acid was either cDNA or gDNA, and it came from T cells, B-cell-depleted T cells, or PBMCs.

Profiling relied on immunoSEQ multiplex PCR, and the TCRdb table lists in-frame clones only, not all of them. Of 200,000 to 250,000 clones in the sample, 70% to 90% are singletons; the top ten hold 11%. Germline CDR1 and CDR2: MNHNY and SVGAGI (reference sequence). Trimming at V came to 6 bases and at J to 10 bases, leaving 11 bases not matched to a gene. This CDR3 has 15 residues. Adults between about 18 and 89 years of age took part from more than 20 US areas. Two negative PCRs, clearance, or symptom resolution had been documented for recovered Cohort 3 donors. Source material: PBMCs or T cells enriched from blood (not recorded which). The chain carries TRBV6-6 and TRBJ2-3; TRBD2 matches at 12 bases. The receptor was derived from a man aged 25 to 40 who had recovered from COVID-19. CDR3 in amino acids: CASSPGASGGDSQYF. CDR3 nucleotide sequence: TGTGCCAGCAGCCCTGGGGCTAGCGGGGGGGATTCGCAGTATTTT.